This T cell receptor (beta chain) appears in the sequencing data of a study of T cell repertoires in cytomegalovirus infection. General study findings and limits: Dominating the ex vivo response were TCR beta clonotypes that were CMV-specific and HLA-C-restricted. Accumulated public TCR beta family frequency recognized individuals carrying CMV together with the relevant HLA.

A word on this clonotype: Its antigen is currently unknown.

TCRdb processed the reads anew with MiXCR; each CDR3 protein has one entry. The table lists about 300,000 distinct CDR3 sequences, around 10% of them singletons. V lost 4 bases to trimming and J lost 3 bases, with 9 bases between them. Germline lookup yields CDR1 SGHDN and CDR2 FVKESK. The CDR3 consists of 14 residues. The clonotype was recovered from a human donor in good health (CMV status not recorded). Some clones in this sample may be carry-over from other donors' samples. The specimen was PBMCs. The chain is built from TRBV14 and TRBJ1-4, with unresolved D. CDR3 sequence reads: CASSPRSSNEKLFF. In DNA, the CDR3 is TGTGCCAGCAGCCCCAGGAGCTCTAATGAAAAACTGTTTTTT.